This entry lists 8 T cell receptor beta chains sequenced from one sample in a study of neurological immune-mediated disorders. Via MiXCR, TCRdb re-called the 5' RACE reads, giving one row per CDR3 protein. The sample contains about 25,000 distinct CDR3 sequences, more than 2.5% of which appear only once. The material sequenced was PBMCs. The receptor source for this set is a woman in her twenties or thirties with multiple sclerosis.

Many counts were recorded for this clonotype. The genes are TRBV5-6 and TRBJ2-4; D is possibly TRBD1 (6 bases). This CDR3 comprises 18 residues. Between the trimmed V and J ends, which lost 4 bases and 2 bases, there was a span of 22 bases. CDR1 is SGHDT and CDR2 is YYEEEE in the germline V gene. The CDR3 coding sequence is TGTGCCAGCAGCGTGCCCGGACAGCCGGCCTACACCAAAAACATTCAGTACTTC. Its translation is CASSVPGQPAYTKNIQYF.

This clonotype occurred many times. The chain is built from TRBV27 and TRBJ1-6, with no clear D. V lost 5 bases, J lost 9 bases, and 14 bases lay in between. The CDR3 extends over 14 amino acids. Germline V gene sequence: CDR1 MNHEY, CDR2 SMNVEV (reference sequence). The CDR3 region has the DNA TGTGCCAGCAGTACAAAGTATACTGGTTCACCCCTCCACTTT. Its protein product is CASSTKYTGSPLHF.

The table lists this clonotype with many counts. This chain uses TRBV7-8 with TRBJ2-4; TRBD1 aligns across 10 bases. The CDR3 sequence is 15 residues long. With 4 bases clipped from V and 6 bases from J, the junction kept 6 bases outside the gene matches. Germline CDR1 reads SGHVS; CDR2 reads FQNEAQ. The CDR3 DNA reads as TGTGCCAGCAGCTCCCGCCGGGACAGGGGAAACATTCAGTACTTC. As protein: CASSSRRDRGNIQYF.

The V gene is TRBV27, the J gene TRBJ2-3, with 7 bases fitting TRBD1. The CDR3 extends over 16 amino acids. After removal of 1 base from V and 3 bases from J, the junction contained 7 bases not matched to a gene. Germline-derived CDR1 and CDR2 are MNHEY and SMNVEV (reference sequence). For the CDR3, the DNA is TGTGCCAGCAGTTTATATGCAGGGGGTTGGACAGATACGCAGTATTTT. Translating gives CASSLYAGGWTDTQYF.

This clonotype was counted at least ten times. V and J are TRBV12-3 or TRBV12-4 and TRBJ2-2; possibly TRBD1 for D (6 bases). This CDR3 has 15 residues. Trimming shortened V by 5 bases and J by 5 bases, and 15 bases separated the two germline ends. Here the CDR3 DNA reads TGTGCCAGCAGTATTGGGGGCGTAAAGACCGGGGAGCTGTTTTTT. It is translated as CASSIGGVKTGELFF.

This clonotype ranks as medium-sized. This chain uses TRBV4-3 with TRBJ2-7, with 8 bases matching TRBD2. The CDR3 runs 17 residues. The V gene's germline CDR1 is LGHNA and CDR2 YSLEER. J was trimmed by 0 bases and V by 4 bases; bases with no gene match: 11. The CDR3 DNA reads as TGCGCCAGCAGCCCGGGGGCTAGCGGGCCGAGCTCCTACGAGCAGTACTTC. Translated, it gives CASSPGASGPSSYEQYF.

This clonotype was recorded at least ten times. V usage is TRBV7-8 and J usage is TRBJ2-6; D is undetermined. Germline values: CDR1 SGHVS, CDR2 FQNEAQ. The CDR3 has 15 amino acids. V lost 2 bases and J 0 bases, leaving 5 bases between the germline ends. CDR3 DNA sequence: TGTGCCAGCAGCTTAACGATCTCTGGGGCCAACGTCCTGACTTTC. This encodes CASSLTISGANVLTF.

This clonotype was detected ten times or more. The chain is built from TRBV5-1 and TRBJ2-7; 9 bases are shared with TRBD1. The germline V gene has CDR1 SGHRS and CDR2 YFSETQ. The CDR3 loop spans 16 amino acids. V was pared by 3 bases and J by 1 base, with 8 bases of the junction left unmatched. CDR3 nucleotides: TGCGCCAGCAGCTCCAGCTGGGGGACAGGGTCCTACGAGCAGTACTTC. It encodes CASSSSWGTGSYEQYF.